Listed below are T cell receptor beta chains from one sample, sequenced in a study of blood T cell repertoires in COVID-19. Profiling relied on immunoSEQ multiplex PCR, and the TCRdb table lists in-frame clones only, not all of them. This table holds approximately 440,000 clones, 80% to 95% found once. Input material: PBMCs or T cells enriched from blood (not recorded which). Every receptor here comes from a man between 18 and 29 years old who had recovered from COVID-19. CDR3s leave out the opening cysteine and the closing phenylalanine or tryptophan. The order of the fields is V gene, CDR3 protein.

v_call: TRBV7-8
cdr3_aa: ASRPTEMNTEAF

v_call: TRBV10-3
cdr3_aa: AISGDSASPLH

v_call: TRBV6-5
cdr3_aa: ASSYTSGTANTEAF

v_call: TRBV9
cdr3_aa: ASSVQTGGGYGYT

v_call: TRBV5-3
cdr3_aa: ARRPWDPPGLAGGLPYEQY

v_call: TRBV11-2
cdr3_aa: ASSLGFLDSPLH

v_call: TRBV4-2
cdr3_aa: ASRSDRGNTGELF

v_call: TRBV28
cdr3_aa: ASSVTGGNQPQH

v_call: TRBV11-2
cdr3_aa: ASRQRTGAGVDTIY

v_call: TRBV9
cdr3_aa: ASRDKRSNSPLH

v_call: TRBV5-1
cdr3_aa: ASRTATSTDTQY

v_call: TRBV7-8
cdr3_aa: ASRTGAGANVLT

v_call: TRBV7-9
cdr3_aa: ASSLGPGRSNQPQH

v_call: TRBV9
cdr3_aa: ASSVGTSGSGNIQY

v_call: TRBV5-1
cdr3_aa: ASSLEQGSDTEAF

v_call: TRBV5-1
cdr3_aa: ASSFGGEVNEKLF

v_call: TRBV7-2
cdr3_aa: ASSLAPLARGELF

v_call: TRBV19
cdr3_aa: ASSIPPIGYGYT

v_call: TRBV29-1
cdr3_aa: SVESVGAEAF

v_call: TRBV3-1/TRBV3-2
cdr3_aa: ASSDDRGGSNTEAF

v_call: TRBV5-4
cdr3_aa: ASSQWGTGGRGYT

v_call: TRBV28
cdr3_aa: ASSSILRGYT

v_call: TRBV6-5
cdr3_aa: ASSYSGRGADEKLF

v_call: TRBV29-1
cdr3_aa: SVISSTGPSTDTQY

v_call: TRBV19
cdr3_aa: ASSISLQETQY

v_call: TRBV5-4
cdr3_aa: ASSGPTGLNYGYT

v_call: TRBV14
cdr3_aa: ASSQGIQGLYNSPLH

v_call: TRBV4-1
cdr3_aa: ASSQDPTTAGGEAF

v_call: TRBV12-3/TRBV12-4
cdr3_aa: ASRISDPEQF

v_call: TRBV12-5
cdr3_aa: ASGGGQGNEKLF

v_call: TRBV5-8
cdr3_aa: ASSPGFRSNEKLF

v_call: TRBV4-1
cdr3_aa: ASRGAHGGYEQY